In this sample, the clone carrying this TCR beta chain turned up many times. Its antigen is still unknown. MiXCR was run by TCRdb on the 5' RACE reads, yielding one entry per CDR3 protein. Here the sample spans roughly 25,000 distinct CDR3 sequences, around 2.5% being singletons. This specimen belongs to a study of neurological immune-mediated disorders. Study-level findings and limits: HTLV-1-associated myelopathy had the most TCR clonal expansion, while multiple sclerosis had the least, a level that fell below healthy controls.

The CDR3 length is 15 residues. The germline V and J ends were trimmed by 4 bases and 0 bases, with 11 bases remaining between them. Germline V gene lookup returns CDR1 KGHDR and CDR2 SFDVKD. Sequencing was carried out using PBMCs. The TCR originated in a woman aged 50 to 60 with multiple sclerosis. V is TRBV24-1 and J is TRBJ1-1; tentative D call: TRBD1 (5 bases). CDR3 nucleotides: TGTGCCACCAGTGAGAGTACAGGAGTGAACACTGAAGCTTTCTTT. Its translation is CATSESTGVNTEAFF.